This TCR beta chain was observed in a study of cytomegalovirus exposure and HLA in healthy donors. On the study more broadly: Tens of millions of unique TCRs from HLA-typed donors made up an early data release. General study findings and limits: Usually a TCR sequence was rare, but some public TCRs were found in many donors. Sequence variants that were highly shared formed a cluster that was likely a sequencing artifact.

The PCR contained 60 Vbeta and 13 Jbeta primers. Measured with immunoSEQ multiplex PCR; TCRdb has only the in-frame clones, and not every one. The table lists roughly 220,000 clones, 60% to 80% of them singletons. Germline lookup yields CDR1 MNHEY and CDR2 SVGAGI. This CDR3 is built from 14 residues. V gave up 7 bases and J gave up 7 bases; unmatched junction bases: 11. Comments on this clone: Its antigen is unknown.

This receptor was taken from a woman aged 25 to 39 in good health and CMV-seronegative. Sequences were obtained from PBMCs. The chain recombines TRBV6-5 with TRBJ1-2; 8 bases line up with TRBD1. This CDR3 is CASIRQGTLFGYTF. The CDR3 DNA reads as TGTGCCAGCATCCGACAGGGGACTCTGTTTGGCTACACCTTC.